This record concerns one TCR beta chain sequence. Its specificity is not known. The sample is drawn from a study of cytomegalovirus exposure and HLA in healthy donors. The study's findings and limits: When a later analysis compared HLA-associated TCR beta chains with equally common others, the HLA-associated chains turned out to be more clonally expanded and to have lower generation probabilities. Most of the TCR beta V segments (in an earlier analysis) were productive either about 87% or about 30% of the time.

Both 60 Vbeta primers and 13 Jbeta primers went into the PCR. TCRdb's table, derived via immunoSEQ multiplex PCR, lists solely in-frame clones and lacks some. The data contain about 160,000 clones, more than 70% of them singletons. Trimming removed 5 bases from V and 5 bases from J; junction bases left unmatched: 10. Germline V CDR1 and CDR2: SGHAT, FQNNGV. The length of the CDR3 is 16 residues. Sequenced input: PBMCs. The chain joins TRBV11-2 to TRBJ2-5, with 11 bases that match TRBD2. This sequence was found in a male donor in good health and CMV-seronegative. Written as DNA, the CDR3 is TGTGCCAGCAGCCGCTTAGCGGGAGGGCCGCCCGAGACCCAGTACTTC. It yields the protein CASSRLAGGPPETQYF. Full variable domain (missing parts from reference TRBV11-2 and TRBJ2-5): EAGVAQSPRYKIIEKRQSVAFWCNPISGHATLYWYQQILGQGPKLLIQFQNNGVVDDSQLPKDRFSAERLKGVDSTLKIQPAKLEDSAVYLCASSRLAGGPPETQYFGPGTRLLVL.